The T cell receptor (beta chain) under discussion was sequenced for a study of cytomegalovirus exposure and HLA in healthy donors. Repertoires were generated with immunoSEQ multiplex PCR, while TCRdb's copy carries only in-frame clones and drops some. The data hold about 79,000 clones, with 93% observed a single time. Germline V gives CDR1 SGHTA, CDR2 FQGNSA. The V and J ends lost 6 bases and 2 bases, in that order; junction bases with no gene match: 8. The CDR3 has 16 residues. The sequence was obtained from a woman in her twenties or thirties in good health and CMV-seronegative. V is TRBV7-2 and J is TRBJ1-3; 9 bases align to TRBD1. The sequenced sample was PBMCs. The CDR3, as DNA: TGTGCCAGCAGTTCAAATACAGGGGGCGCTGGAAACACCATATATTTT. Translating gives CASSSNTGGAGNTIYF.